Listed below are T cell receptor beta chains from one sample, sequenced in a study of blood T cell repertoires in COVID-19. Profiling relied on immunoSEQ multiplex PCR, and the TCRdb table lists in-frame clones only, not all of them. The sample lists roughly 200,000 clones; approximately 88% were seen once. Sequenced input: peripheral blood. The receptors here all came from a man aged 35-49 years with acute or convalescent COVID-19. Both conserved end residues are trimmed from each CDR3. Fields, in order: CDR3 length, V gene, J gene, CDR3 protein.

len: 13; v_gene: TRBV10-1; j_gene: TRBJ2-3; CDR3aa: ASSSTSGGSDTQY
len: 17; v_gene: TRBV7-9; j_gene: TRBJ1-4; CDR3aa: ASSPLFRGLVATNEKLF
len: 13; v_gene: TRBV3-1/TRBV3-2; j_gene: TRBJ2-5; CDR3aa: ASSQTSGGQETQY
len: 13; v_gene: TRBV2; j_gene: TRBJ2-1; CDR3aa: ASSESRGMSDEQF
len: 10; v_gene: TRBV6-5; j_gene: TRBJ1-2; CDR3aa: ASSPHGDGYT
len: 12; v_gene: TRBV2; j_gene: TRBJ1-6; CDR3aa: ASSSGQLNSPLH
len: 12; v_gene: TRBV2; j_gene: TRBJ1-4; CDR3aa: ASSEGQGKGKLF
len: 12; v_gene: TRBV6-1; j_gene: TRBJ2-2; CDR3aa: ASSFATGTGELF
len: 13; v_gene: TRBV2; j_gene: TRBJ2-1; CDR3aa: ASSPLQGSYNEQF
len: 13; v_gene: TRBV19; j_gene: TRBJ2-2; CDR3aa: ASRVGWGSPGELF
len: 16; v_gene: TRBV4-1; j_gene: TRBJ2-1; CDR3aa: ASSQRFQRLARDNEQF
len: 17; v_gene: TRBV21-1; j_gene: TRBJ2-2; CDR3aa: ASTDRDRGIEVDTGELF
len: 10; v_gene: TRBV6-2/TRBV6-3; j_gene: TRBJ2-1; CDR3aa: ASSYSPRQQF
len: 11; v_gene: TRBV5-1; j_gene: TRBJ1-2; CDR3aa: ASSLERVGGYT
len: 13; v_gene: TRBV4-2; j_gene: TRBJ1-4; CDR3aa: ASSPDGSGGEKLF
len: 13; v_gene: TRBV19; j_gene: TRBJ1-2; CDR3aa: ASSTPGAANYGYT
len: 14; v_gene: TRBV6-6; j_gene: TRBJ2-7; CDR3aa: ASRTGTGGVAYEQY
len: 13; v_gene: TRBV6-5; j_gene: TRBJ1-1; CDR3aa: ASSYSGGGNTEAF
len: 12; v_gene: TRBV20-1; j_gene: TRBJ1-1; CDR3aa: SASGQGGFTEAF
len: 12; v_gene: TRBV12-5; j_gene: TRBJ1-2; CDR3aa: ASGTRTGGGGYT
len: 15; v_gene: TRBV19; j_gene: TRBJ2-1; CDR3aa: ASSMFGSGDSYNEQF
len: 13; v_gene: TRBV4-1; j_gene: TRBJ2-7; CDR3aa: ASSQVRQGAGKQY
len: 13; v_gene: TRBV5-1; j_gene: TRBJ1-1; CDR3aa: ASSLVAGGWTEAF
len: 14; v_gene: TRBV5-4; j_gene: TRBJ2-5; CDR3aa: ASSLGEATYQETQY
len: 11; v_gene: TRBV14; j_gene: TRBJ1-2; CDR3aa: ASSPGSFYGYT
len: 13; v_gene: TRBV7-2; j_gene: TRBJ1-2; CDR3aa: ASSIGGGISYGYT
len: 11; v_gene: TRBV5-5; j_gene: TRBJ1-2; CDR3aa: ASSFSSHYGYT
len: 12; v_gene: TRBV7-9; j_gene: TRBJ1-1; CDR3aa: ASSPTGTGTEAF
len: 12; v_gene: TRBV6-5; j_gene: TRBJ2-3; CDR3aa: ASSYSIGEDTQY
len: 16; v_gene: TRBV5-1; j_gene: TRBJ2-3; CDR3aa: ASSLAGTSGGRTDTQY
len: 11; v_gene: TRBV7-9; j_gene: TRBJ1-1; CDR3aa: ASSLQGYTEAF
len: 11; v_gene: TRBV18; j_gene: TRBJ1-6; CDR3aa: ASSPPLNSPLH
len: 10; v_gene: TRBV2; j_gene: TRBJ1-1; CDR3aa: ASRGQGTEAF
len: 13; v_gene: TRBV9; j_gene: TRBJ1-3; CDR3aa: ASSVDGTGSDTIY
len: 15; v_gene: TRBV11-3; j_gene: TRBJ2-1; CDR3aa: ASSQQGGGGAYNEQF
len: 10; v_gene: TRBV7-9; j_gene: TRBJ2-2; CDR3aa: ASSSRTGELF
len: 11; v_gene: TRBV5-1; j_gene: TRBJ1-1; CDR3aa: ASSLVGGPEAF
len: 15; v_gene: TRBV30; j_gene: TRBJ1-2; CDR3aa: AWSVGNRGGAIYGYT
len: 11; v_gene: TRBV30; j_gene: TRBJ2-2; CDR3aa: AWNRAPAGELF
len: 11; v_gene: TRBV28; j_gene: TRBJ2-7; CDR3aa: ASRGGESYEQY
len: 10; v_gene: TRBV6-5; j_gene: TRBJ1-1; CDR3aa: ASSYIGTEAF
len: 13; v_gene: TRBV4-3; j_gene: TRBJ2-7; CDR3aa: ASSQGVTGAYEQY
len: 14; v_gene: TRBV5-1; j_gene: TRBJ2-2; CDR3aa: ASSREEGTNTGELF
len: 12; v_gene: TRBV7-2; j_gene: TRBJ2-5; CDR3aa: ASSLVQGQETQY
len: 13; v_gene: TRBV7-9; j_gene: TRBJ2-1; CDR3aa: ASSSTSGGHNEQF
len: 13; v_gene: TRBV28; j_gene: TRBJ2-7; CDR3aa: ASSPTAGGTYEQY
len: 14; v_gene: TRBV5-1; j_gene: TRBJ1-2; CDR3aa: ASSLDRAAESNGYT
len: 11; v_gene: TRBV7-9; j_gene: TRBJ1-5; CDR3aa: ASSLVSGKPQH
len: 13; v_gene: TRBV27; j_gene: TRBJ2-7; CDR3aa: ASSLSGGSTYEQY
len: 11; v_gene: TRBV2; j_gene: TRBJ1-1; CDR3aa: ASSGIEGTEAF
len: 13; v_gene: TRBV19; j_gene: TRBJ1-3; CDR3aa: ASSNGLSSGNTIY
len: 15; v_gene: TRBV7-2; j_gene: TRBJ2-5; CDR3aa: ASSLEPRASYQETQY
len: 13; v_gene: TRBV10-2; j_gene: TRBJ2-3; CDR3aa: ASSVAGGSTDTQY
len: 16; v_gene: TRBV18; j_gene: TRBJ2-6; CDR3aa: ASSPIRQGGSGANVLT
len: 18; v_gene: TRBV18; j_gene: TRBJ1-3; CDR3aa: ASSPLVPGGRVAAGNTIY
len: 12; v_gene: TRBV6-5; j_gene: TRBJ1-2; CDR3aa: ASSYGPRQAGYT
len: 12; v_gene: TRBV14; j_gene: TRBJ1-4; CDR3aa: ASSQSPLGGKLF
len: 12; v_gene: TRBV21-1; j_gene: TRBJ1-5; CDR3aa: ASSTEGQYQPQH